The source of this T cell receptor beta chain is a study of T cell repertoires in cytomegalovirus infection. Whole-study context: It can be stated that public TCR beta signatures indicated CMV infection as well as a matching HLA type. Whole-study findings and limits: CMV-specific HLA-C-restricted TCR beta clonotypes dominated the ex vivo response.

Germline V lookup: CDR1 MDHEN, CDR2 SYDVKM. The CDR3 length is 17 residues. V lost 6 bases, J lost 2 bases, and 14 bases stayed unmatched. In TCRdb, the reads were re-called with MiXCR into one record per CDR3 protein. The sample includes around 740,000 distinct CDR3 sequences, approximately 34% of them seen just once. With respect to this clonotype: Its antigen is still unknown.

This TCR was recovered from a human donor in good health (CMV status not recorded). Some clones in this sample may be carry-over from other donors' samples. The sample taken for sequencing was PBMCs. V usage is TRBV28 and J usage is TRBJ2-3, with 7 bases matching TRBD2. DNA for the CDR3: TGTGCCAGCAGCTTTTCCTTATCGGGGGGTGACACAGATACGCAGTATTTT. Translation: CASSFSLSGGDTDTQYF. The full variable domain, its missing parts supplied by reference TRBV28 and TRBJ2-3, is DVKVTQSSRYLVKRTGEKVFLECVQDMDHENMFWYRQDPGLGLRLIYFSYDVKMKEKGDIPEGYSVSREKKERFSLILESASTNQTSMYLCASSFSLSGGDTDTQYFGPGTRLTVL.